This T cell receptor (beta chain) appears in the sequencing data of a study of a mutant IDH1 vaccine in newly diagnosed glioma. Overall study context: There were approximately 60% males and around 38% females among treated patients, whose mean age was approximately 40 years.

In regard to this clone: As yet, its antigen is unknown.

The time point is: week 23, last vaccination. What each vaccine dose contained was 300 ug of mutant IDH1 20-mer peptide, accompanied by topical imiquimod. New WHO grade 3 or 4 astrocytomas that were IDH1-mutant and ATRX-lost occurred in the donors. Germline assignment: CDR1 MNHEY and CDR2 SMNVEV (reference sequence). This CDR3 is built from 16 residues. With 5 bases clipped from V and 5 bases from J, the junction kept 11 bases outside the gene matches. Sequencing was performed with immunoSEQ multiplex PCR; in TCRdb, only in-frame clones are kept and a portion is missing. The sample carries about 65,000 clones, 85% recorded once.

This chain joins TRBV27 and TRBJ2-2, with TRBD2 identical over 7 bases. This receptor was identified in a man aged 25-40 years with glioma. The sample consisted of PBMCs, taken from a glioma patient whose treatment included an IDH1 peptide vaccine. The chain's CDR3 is CASSQRLALWTGELFF. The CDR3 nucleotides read TGTGCCAGCAGTCAGCGACTAGCCCTTTGGACCGGGGAGCTGTTTTTT.